Below, 9 T cell receptor beta chains from the same sample are listed, as sequenced in a study of shared clonotypes between healthy human individuals. Profiled with immunoSEQ multiplex PCR; TCRdb holds only in-frame clones, not every one. The sample lists 2,100,000 or so clones; under 97% were seen once. Sequencing input: naive CD4+ T cells sorted from blood. The subset was: CD45RA+ positively selected. The receptor set was obtained from a man between 18 and 35 years old in good health.

The V and J genes are TRBV7-6 and TRBJ1-2; D uncertain. The CDR3 runs to 15 residues. V lost 5 bases and J lost 2, with 15 bases in between. CDR1 and CDR2 from the germline V gene are SGHVS and FNYEAQ. As DNA, the CDR3 is TGTGCCAGCAGCCTGGAGGCAGGAGCAAACTATGGCTACACCTTC. Translation gives CASSLEAGANYGYTF.

The V call is TRBV25-1, the J call TRBJ2-7; D possibly corresponds to TRBD2 (5 bases). Germline loops: CDR1 MGHDK, CDR2 SYGVNS. The length of the CDR3 is 14 residues. Trimming removed 4 bases at V and 5 bases at J, with 15 bases between. The CDR3 DNA reads as TGTGCCAGCAGTGTAGTGGGTGGGAGCCACGAGCAGTACTTC. Translated: CASSVVGGSHEQYF.

The CDR3 coding sequence is TGTGCCATCAGTGAGTCTGGGACAGGGTCCGCAGATACGCAGTATTTT. The encoded protein is CAISESGTGSADTQYF. The V and J genes are TRBV10-3 and TRBJ2-3; TRBD1 matches 9 bases. The J segment lost 4 bases and the V segment lost 0 bases, leaving 5 bases of the junction unmatched. This CDR3 is 16 amino acids long. Looked up from germline, CDR1 is ENHRY and CDR2 is SYGVKD.

The J gene is TRBJ2-3, the V gene TRBV18, with D unclear. The V end lost 4 bases, the J end lost 0 bases, and 8 bases lay between the germline ends. The CDR3 loop spans 14 amino acids. Germline V gives CDR1 KGHSH, CDR2 LQKENI. As DNA, the CDR3 is TGTGCCAGCTCACAGGGATCTAGCACAGATACGCAGTATTTT. Translated: CASSQGSSTDTQYF.

The J gene is TRBJ1-6, the V gene TRBV28; TRBD1 matches at 11 bases. V lost 8 bases and J lost 10; bases outside the gene matches: 10. Looked up from germline, CDR1 is MDHEN and CDR2 is SYDVKM. CDR3 length equals 15 residues. CDR3 coding DNA: TGTGCCAGCGGGCCACCGGGACAGGGGGACTCACCCCTCCACTTT. Its protein is CASGPPGQGDSPLHF.

The CDR3: CASSVGHSINEQFF. The CDR3 DNA follows: TGTGCCAGCAGCGTAGGTCACTCTATAAATGAGCAGTTCTTC. The chain uses TRBV9 and TRBJ2-1, with D uncertain. The germline CDR1 and CDR2 sequences are SGDLS and YYNGEE. This CDR3 comprises 14 residues. V shed 0 bases and J shed 7 bases, with 11 bases lying between them.

The chain links TRBV7-2 to TRBJ1-5; no clear D gene. The germline gives CDR1 SGHTA, CDR2 FQGNSA. V shed 3 bases and J shed 5 bases, with 11 bases lying between them. The CDR3 contains 14 residues. CDR3 nucleotide sequence: TGTGCCAGCAGCTTGACATACCTAGATCAGCCCCAGCATTTT. Encoded protein: CASSLTYLDQPQHF.

The V and J genes are TRBV6-1 and TRBJ2-3; the match to TRBD2 covers 12 bases. From germline, CDR1 is MNHNS and CDR2 SASEGT. This CDR3 is built from 15 residues. V lost 6 bases and J lost 5; bases outside the gene matches: 6. The CDR3 is CASSPGLAGKDTQYF. As DNA, the CDR3 is TGTGCCAGCAGCCCCGGACTAGCGGGAAAAGATACGCAGTATTTT.

V and J are TRBV7-2 and TRBJ1-1, with 9 nucleotides matching TRBD1. The CDR3 spans 16 residues. Germline V gene data show CDR1 as SGHTA and CDR2 as FQGNSA. The V segment lost 1 base and the J segment 5 bases; nucleotides outside the gene matches: 8. Here the CDR3 DNA reads TGTGCCAGCAGCTTAGATGGTGACAGGGGGGTTACTGAAGCTTTCTTT. This gives the protein CASSLDGDRGVTEAFF.